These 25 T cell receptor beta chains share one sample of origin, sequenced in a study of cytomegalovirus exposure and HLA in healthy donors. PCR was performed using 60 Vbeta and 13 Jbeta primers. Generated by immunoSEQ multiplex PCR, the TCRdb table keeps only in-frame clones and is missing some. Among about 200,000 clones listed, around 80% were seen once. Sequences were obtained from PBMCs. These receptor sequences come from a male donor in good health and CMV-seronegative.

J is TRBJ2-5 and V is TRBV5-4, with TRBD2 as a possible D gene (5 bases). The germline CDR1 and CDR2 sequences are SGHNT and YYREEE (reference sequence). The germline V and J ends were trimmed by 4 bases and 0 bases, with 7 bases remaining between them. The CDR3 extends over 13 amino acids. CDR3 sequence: CASSTRDQETQYF. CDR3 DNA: TGTGCCAGCAGCACTAGGGACCAAGAGACCCAGTACTTC.

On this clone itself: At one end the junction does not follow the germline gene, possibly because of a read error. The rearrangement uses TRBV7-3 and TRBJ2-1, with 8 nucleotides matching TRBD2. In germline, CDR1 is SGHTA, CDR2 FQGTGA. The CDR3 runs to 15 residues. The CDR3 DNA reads TGTGTCAGCAGCTTCAGCGGGAGCTCCTACAATGAGCAGTTCTTC. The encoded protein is CVSSFSGSSYNEQFF.

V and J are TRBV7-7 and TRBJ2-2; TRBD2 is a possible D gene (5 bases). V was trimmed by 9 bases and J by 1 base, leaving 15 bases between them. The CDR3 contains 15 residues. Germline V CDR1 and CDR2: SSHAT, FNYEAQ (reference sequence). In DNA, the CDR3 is TGTGCCAGTCCCCCACGGGGAATGAACACCGGGGAGCTGTTTTTT. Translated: CASPPRGMNTGELFF.

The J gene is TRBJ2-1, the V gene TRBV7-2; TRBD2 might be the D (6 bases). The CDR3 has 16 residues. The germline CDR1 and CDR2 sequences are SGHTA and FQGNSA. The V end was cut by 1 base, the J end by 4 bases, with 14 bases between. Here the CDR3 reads CASSLEGSGIYNEQFF. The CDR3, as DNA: TGTGCCAGCAGCTTAGAAGGTAGCGGAATATACAATGAGCAGTTCTTC. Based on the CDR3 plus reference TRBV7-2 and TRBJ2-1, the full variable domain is GAGVSQSPSNKVTEKGKDVELRCDPISGHTALYWYRQSLGQGLEFLIYFQGNSAPDKSGLPSDRFSAERTGGSVSTLTIQRTQQEDSAVYLCASSLEGSGIYNEQFFGPGTRLTVL.

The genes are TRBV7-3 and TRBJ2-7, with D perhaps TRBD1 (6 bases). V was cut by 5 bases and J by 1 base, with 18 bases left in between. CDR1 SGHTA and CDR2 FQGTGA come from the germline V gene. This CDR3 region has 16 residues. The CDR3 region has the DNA TGTGCCAGCAGCCCCCTTCCTTGGGACACTTCCTACGAGCAGTACTTC. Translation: CASSPLPWDTSYEQYF.

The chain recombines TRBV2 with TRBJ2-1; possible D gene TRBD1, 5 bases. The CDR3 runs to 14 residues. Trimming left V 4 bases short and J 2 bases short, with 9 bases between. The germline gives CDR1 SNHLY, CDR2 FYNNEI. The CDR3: CASSVGRAYNEQFF. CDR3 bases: TGTGCCAGCAGTGTCGGCAGGGCCTACAATGAGCAGTTCTTC.

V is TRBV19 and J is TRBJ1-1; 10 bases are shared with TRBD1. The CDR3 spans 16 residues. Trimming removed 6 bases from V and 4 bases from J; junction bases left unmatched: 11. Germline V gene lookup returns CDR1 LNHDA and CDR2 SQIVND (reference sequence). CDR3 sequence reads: CASRMTGGRLGTEAFF. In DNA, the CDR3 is TGTGCCAGTAGGATGACAGGGGGCCGGCTGGGCACTGAAGCTTTCTTT.

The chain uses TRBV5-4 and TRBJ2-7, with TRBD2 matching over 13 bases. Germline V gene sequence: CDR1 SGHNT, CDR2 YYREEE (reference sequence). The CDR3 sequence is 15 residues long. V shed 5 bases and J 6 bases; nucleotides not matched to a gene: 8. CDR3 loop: CASSLPLAGGSEQYF. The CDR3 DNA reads TGTGCCAGCAGTCTCCCACTAGCGGGAGGGAGCGAGCAGTACTTC.

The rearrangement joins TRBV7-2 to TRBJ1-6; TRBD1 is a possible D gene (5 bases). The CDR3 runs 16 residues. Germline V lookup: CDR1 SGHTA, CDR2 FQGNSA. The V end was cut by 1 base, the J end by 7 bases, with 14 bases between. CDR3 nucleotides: TGTGCCAGCAGCTTAGTTTCAGGGCTGGTGAATTCACCCCTCCACTTT. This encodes CASSLVSGLVNSPLHF.

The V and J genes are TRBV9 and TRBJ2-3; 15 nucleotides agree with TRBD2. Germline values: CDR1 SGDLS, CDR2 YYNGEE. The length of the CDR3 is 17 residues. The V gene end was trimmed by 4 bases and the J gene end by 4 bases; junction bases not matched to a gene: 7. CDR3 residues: CASSPGTSGRFPDTQYF. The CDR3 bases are TGTGCCAGCAGCCCCGGGACTAGCGGGAGGTTTCCAGATACGCAGTATTTT.

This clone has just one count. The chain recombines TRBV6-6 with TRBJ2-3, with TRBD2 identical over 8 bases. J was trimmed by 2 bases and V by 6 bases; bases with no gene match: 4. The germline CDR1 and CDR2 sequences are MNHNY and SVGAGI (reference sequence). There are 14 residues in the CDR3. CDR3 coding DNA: TGTGCCAGCAGCGTAGCGGGAAACACAGATACGCAGTATTTT. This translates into CASSVAGNTDTQYF.

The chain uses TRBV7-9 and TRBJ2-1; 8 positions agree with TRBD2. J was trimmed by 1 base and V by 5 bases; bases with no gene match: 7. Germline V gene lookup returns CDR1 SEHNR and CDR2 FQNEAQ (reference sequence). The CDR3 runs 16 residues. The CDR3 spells CASSPSLAGSYNEQFF. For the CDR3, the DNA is TGTGCCAGCAGCCCGTCCCTAGCGGGTTCCTACAATGAGCAGTTCTTC.

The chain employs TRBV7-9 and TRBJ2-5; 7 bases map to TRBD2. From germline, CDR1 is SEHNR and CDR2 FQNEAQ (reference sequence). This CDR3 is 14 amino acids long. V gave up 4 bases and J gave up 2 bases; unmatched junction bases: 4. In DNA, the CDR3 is TGTGCCAGCAGCTCGGGGGGTTTACAAGAGACCCAGTACTTC. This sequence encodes CASSSGGLQETQYF.

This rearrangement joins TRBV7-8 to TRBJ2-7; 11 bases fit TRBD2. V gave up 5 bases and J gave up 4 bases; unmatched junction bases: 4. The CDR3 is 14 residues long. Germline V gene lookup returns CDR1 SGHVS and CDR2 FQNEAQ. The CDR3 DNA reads TGTGCCAGCAGCCCCCGACTAGCGGGATACGAGCAGTACTTC. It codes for CASSPRLAGYEQYF.

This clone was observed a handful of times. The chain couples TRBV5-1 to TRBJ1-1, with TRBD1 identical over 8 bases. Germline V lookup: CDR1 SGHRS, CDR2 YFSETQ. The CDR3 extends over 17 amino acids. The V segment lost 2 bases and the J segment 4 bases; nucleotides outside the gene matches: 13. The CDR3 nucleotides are TGCGCCAGCAGCTTTGTCGAAATGGACAGGGTCTTCACTGAAGCTTTCTTT. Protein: CASSFVEMDRVFTEAFF. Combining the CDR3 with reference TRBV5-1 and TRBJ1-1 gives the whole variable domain KAGVTQTPRYLIKTRGQQVTLSCSPISGHRSVSWYQQTPGQGLQFLFEYFSETQRNKGNFPGRFSGRQFSNSRSEMNVSTLELGDSALYLCASSFVEMDRVFTEAFFGQGTRLTVV.

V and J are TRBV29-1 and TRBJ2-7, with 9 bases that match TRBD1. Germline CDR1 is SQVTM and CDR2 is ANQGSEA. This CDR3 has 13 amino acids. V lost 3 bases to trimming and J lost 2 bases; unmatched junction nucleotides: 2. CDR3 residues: CSVDGTGTYEQYF. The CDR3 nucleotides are TGCAGCGTTGATGGGACAGGGACCTACGAGCAGTACTTC.

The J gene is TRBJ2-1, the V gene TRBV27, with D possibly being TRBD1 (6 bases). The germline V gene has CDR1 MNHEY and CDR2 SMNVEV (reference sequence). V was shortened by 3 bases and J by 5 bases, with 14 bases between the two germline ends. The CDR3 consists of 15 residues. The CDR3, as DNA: TGTGCCAGCAGTTTTGTTGGGGGCATCAACAATGAGCAGTTCTTC. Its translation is CASSFVGGINNEQFF.

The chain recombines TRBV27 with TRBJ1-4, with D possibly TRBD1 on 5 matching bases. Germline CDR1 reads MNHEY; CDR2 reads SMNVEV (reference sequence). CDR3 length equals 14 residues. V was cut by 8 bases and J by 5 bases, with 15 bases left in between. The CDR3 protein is CASGGTVRNEKLFF. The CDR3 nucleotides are TGTGCCAGCGGTGGGACTGTGAGGAATGAAAAACTGTTTTTT.

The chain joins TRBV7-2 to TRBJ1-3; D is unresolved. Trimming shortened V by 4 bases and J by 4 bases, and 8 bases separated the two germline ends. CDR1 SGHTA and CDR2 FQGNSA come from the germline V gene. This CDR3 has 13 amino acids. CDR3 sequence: CASSSIQGNTIYF. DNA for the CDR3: TGTGCCAGCAGCTCTATACAGGGAAACACCATATATTTT.

The CDR3 here is CASQGAGETQYF. CDR3 DNA: TGTGCCAGCCAAGGGGCAGGAGAGACCCAGTACTTC. The chain is built from TRBV11-3 and TRBJ2-5; possible D gene TRBD1, 5 bases. The V gene lost 8 bases and the J gene lost 4 bases, with 11 bases spanning the gap. This CDR3 region has 12 residues. Germline CDR1 SGHNT, CDR2 YENEEA.

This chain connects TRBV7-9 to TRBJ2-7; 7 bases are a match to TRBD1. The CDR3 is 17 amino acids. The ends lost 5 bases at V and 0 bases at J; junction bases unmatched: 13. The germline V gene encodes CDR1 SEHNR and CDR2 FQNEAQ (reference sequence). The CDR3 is CASSVWDSNYSSYEQYF. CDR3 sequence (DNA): TGTGCCAGCAGCGTATGGGACAGTAACTACAGCTCCTACGAGCAGTACTTC.

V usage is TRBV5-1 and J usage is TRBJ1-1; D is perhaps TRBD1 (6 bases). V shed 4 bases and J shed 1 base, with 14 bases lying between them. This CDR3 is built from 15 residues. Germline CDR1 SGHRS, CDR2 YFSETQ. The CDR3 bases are TGCGCCAGCAGCGGGCGGGGGGCTGGGAACACTGAAGCTTTCTTT. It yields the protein CASSGRGAGNTEAFF. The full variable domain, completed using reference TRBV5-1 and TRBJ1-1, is KAGVTQTPRYLIKTRGQQVTLSCSPISGHRSVSWYQQTPGQGLQFLFEYFSETQRNKGNFPGRFSGRQFSNSRSEMNVSTLELGDSALYLCASSGRGAGNTEAFFGQGTRLTVV.

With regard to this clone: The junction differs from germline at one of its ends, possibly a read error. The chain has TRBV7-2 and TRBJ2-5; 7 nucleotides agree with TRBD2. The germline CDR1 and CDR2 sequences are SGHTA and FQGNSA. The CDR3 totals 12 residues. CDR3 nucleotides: TGTGCCAGCAGCTTAGATAGGACTAGTCCCCACTTC. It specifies CASSLDRTSPHF.

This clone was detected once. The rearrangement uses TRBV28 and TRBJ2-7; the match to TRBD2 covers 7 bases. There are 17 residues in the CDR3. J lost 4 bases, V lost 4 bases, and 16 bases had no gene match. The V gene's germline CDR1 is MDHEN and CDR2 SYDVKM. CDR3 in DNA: TGTGCCAGCAGTTCGTTTGGGTTAGCGGGCCTTCGTTACGAGCAGTACTTC. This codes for CASSSFGLAGLRYEQYF.

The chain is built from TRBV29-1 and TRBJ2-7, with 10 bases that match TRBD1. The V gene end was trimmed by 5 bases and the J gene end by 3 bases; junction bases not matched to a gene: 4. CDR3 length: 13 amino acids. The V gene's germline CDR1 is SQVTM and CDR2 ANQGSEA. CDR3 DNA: TGCAGCGTTCGGGACAGGGGTATCTACGAGCAGTACTTC. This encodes CSVRDRGIYEQYF.